The present entry profiles one TCR beta chain with its context. Its antigen remains unidentified. The primer mix had 60 Vbeta and 13 Jbeta primers. The protocol was immunoSEQ multiplex PCR, while the TCRdb copy is restricted to in-frame clones and leaves out a portion. The sample lists 170,000 or so clones, about 80% occurring once. This sample is drawn from a study of cytomegalovirus exposure and HLA in healthy donors. Study-wide context: HLA-typed donors contributed approximately 92 million unique TCRs, which were held in an early data release.

Findings and caveats of the study: Sequencing had likely introduced a cluster of highly shared sequence variants as an artifact. Versus the approximately 720-donor mean, an Asian-associated ancestry cluster reportedly showed fewer N-insertions in a later analysis.

The CDR3 spans 18 residues. With 0 bases clipped from V and 7 bases from J, the junction kept 10 bases outside the gene matches. CDR1 is LNHNV, CDR2 YYDKDF, per germline (reference sequence). The source is a boy aged 5-17 years in good health and CMV-seronegative. The V call is TRBV15, the J call TRBJ1-4; 11 positions agree with TRBD1. The specimen sequenced was PBMCs. The CDR3, as DNA: TGTGCCACCAGCAGAGATTTGAGGACAGGGGGCGGGGGTGAAAAACTGTTTTTT. This gives the protein CATSRDLRTGGGGEKLFF.